These 14 T cell receptor beta chains originate from one sample sequenced in a study of vaccination and CD4 T cells after COVID-19. Treatment defined: approximately nine-day PBMC culture with coronavirus spike peptide pools or control peptides (ViraFEST assay). The antigens of these receptors remain unknown. An Oncomine TCR Beta short-read assay was used to sequence the DNA from cultured CD4+ T cells. Using its own MiXCR run on the PCR reads, TCRdb lists one record per CDR3 protein. The sample lists approximately 15,000 distinct CDR3 sequences; around 60% were seen once. Sequencing was done on a sample of CD4+ T cells from blood, cultured in vitro. These receptors came from a human donor who had recovered from COVID-19.

The chain recombines TRBV7-9 with TRBJ1-4; D gene uncertain. CDR1 is SEHNR and CDR2 is FQNEAQ in the germline V gene (reference sequence). The CDR3 contains 15 residues. Deletions cut 5 bases from V and 0 bases from J, with 10 bases between. CDR3 residues: CASSPDRATNEKLFF. CDR3 DNA sequence: TGTGCCAGCAGCCCAGACCGCGCAACTAATGAAAAACTGTTTTTT.

This chain joins TRBV7-3 and TRBJ2-3; D gene uncertain. The CDR3 length is 12 residues. The ends were cut back, 5 bases at V and 2 bases at J, with 5 bases in the middle. Germline V lookup: CDR1 SGHTA, CDR2 FQGTGA. CDR3 DNA: TGTGCCAGCAGCCCGTCCACAGATACGCAGTATTTT. This encodes CASSPSTDTQYF.

The V and J genes are TRBV24-1 and TRBJ2-1, with TRBD2 identical over 11 bases. Germline V CDR1 and CDR2: KGHDR, SFDVKD. The CDR3 length is 16 residues. V was clipped by 0 bases and J by 6 bases; unmatched bases: 3. The CDR3 reads CATSDLNLAGGNEQFF. In DNA, the CDR3 is TGTGCCACCAGTGATTTGAACCTAGCGGGAGGCAATGAGCAGTTCTTC.

Only a few counts were recorded for this clonotype. The V and J genes are TRBV27 and TRBJ1-1; D unresolved. Trimming left V 5 bases short and J 6 bases short, with 13 bases between. The germline V gene has CDR1 MNHEY and CDR2 SMNVEV (reference sequence). This CDR3 contains 13 residues. In DNA, the CDR3 is TGTGCCAGCAGTCCCTTAATGGCAGCTGAAGCTTTCTTT. Protein: CASSPLMAAEAFF.

V is TRBV30 and J is TRBJ1-6, with a tentative D call TRBD1 (5 bases). Germline loops: CDR1 GTSNPN, CDR2 SVGIG (reference sequence). V was clipped by 7 bases and J by 12 bases, with 16 bases between them. CDR3 length equals 12 residues. The CDR3 DNA reads TGTGCCTTCCGGGACCCAGAGCTACCCCTCCACTTT. Amino acid sequence: CAFRDPELPLHF.

This clonotype was counted between two and nine times. The chain employs TRBV7-2 and TRBJ1-5; D call uncertain. CDR3 length: 15 amino acids. With 5 bases removed from V and 5 bases from J, the gap between germline ends came to 16 bases. Germline CDR1 reads SGHTA; CDR2 reads FQGNSA. The CDR3 here is CASSPGQVSDQPQHF. The DNA for the CDR3 is TGTGCCAGCAGCCCAGGTCAGGTTTCGGATCAGCCCCAGCATTTT.

This clonotype was observed once. The chain carries TRBV2 and TRBJ1-1; 10 bases agree with TRBD1. The CDR3 sequence is 14 residues long. V dropped 6 bases and J dropped 2; count of bases not matched to a gene: 3. The germline V gene has CDR1 SNHLY and CDR2 FYNNEI. In DNA form, the CDR3 reads TGTGCCAGCAGCGGGACAGGGGCCAACACTGAAGCTTTCTTT. The encoded protein is CASSGTGANTEAFF. Full variable domain (remainder filled in from reference TRBV2 and TRBJ1-1): EPEVTQTPSHQVTQMGQEVILRCVPISNHLYFYWYRQILGQKVEFLVSFYNNEISEKSEIFDDQFSVERPDGSNFTLKIRSTKLEDSAMYFCASSGTGANTEAFFGQGTRLTVV.

The chain combines TRBV18 with TRBJ2-5; 10 nucleotides line up with TRBD2. The trim removed 2 bases at V and 5 bases at J, leaving 8 bases unmatched. Germline CDR1 reads KGHSH; CDR2 reads LQKENI. This CDR3 contains 16 residues. In DNA form, the CDR3 reads TGTGCCAGCTCACCAGATAGCGGGAGGTCTAGGGAGACCCAGTACTTC. Translated: CASSPDSGRSRETQYF.

There are a few counts of this clonotype. J is TRBJ1-2 and V is TRBV6-1, with D tentatively TRBD1 (5 bases). This CDR3 has 13 residues. Between the trimmed V and J ends, which lost 6 bases and 5 bases, there was a span of 13 bases. The germline CDR1 and CDR2 sequences are MNHNS and SASEGT. CDR3 residues: CASRPLGGYGYTF. CDR3 DNA: TGTGCCAGCAGACCCCTCGGGGGGTATGGCTACACCTTC.

The V call is TRBV5-4, the J call TRBJ2-7, with 8 bases matching TRBD2. The CDR3 spans 14 residues. Germline values: CDR1 SGHNT, CDR2 YYREEE (reference sequence). Trimming cost V 3 bases and J 7 bases; bases outside gene matches: 9. Written as DNA, the CDR3 is TGTGCCAGCAGCTCTCATGAGGCTAGCGGGGAGCAGTACTTC. Translating it yields CASSSHEASGEQYF.

The V gene is TRBV21-1, the J gene TRBJ2-7. TRBV21-1 is a known pseudogene. The CDR3 runs 14 residues. The CDR3 DNA sequence: TGTGCCAGCAAAACCGGATCGAGCTCCTACGAGCAGTACTTC. Translated: CASKTGSSSYEQYF.

This chain uses TRBV30 with TRBJ1-6, with TRBD1 matching over 8 bases. The CDR3 consists of 14 residues. CDR1 GTSNPN and CDR2 SVGIG come from the germline V gene (reference sequence). V lost 3 bases to trimming and J lost 8 bases; unmatched junction nucleotides: 6. Here the CDR3 DNA reads TGTGCCTGGAGAGGACAGGGTGCTGATTCACCCCTCCACTTT. This gives the protein CAWRGQGADSPLHF.

This chain connects TRBV9 to TRBJ2-3; 13 nucleotides align to TRBD2. Germline lookup yields CDR1 SGDLS and CDR2 YYNGEE. This CDR3 comprises 16 residues. V gave up 4 bases and J gave up 3 bases; unmatched junction bases: 5. The CDR3 sequence is CASSKLAGGPTDTQYF. The CDR3 nucleotides read TGTGCCAGCAGCAAACTAGCGGGAGGGCCGACAGATACGCAGTATTTT.

V usage is TRBV3-1 and J usage is TRBJ1-1; D call uncertain. Trimming left V 3 bases short and J 13 bases short, with 18 bases between. Germline V gene data show CDR1 as LGHDT and CDR2 as YNNKEL (reference sequence). CDR3 length: 13 residues. The CDR3 DNA reads as TGTGCCAGCAGCCAGTCCCCCCAAGGACCGGGTTTCTTT. Its protein is CASSQSPQGPGFF.